A selection of T cell receptor beta chains follows, all from one sample in a study of cytomegalovirus exposure and HLA in healthy donors. The method was immunoSEQ multiplex PCR; TCRdb's version includes in-frame clones alone and lacks a portion of them. The sample carries about 160,000 clones, about 80% recorded once. Sequencing used PBMCs. These receptors were obtained from a man aged 25-40 years in good health and CMV-seronegative. Both conserved end residues are part of each CDR3. D genes are given only for firm matches. Rows may omit the clone size; those that give it use once, few, many or a size class.

TRBD1,TRBJ2-3,-,TRBV7-6,CASSLGGTGSNLATDTQYF,TGTGCCAGCAGCTTGGGGGGGACAGGGAGTAATTTGGCCACAGATACGCAGTATTTT
TRBD1,TRBJ1-2,-,TRBV6-1,CASSERDRGNYGYTF,TGTGCCAGCAGTGAACGAGACAGGGGGAACTATGGCTACACCTTC
-,TRBJ2-2,-,TRBV27,CASSFRYTGELFF,TGTGCCAGCAGTTTCCGGTACACCGGGGAGCTGTTTTTT
-,TRBJ2-3,-,TRBV14,CASSLMPRDTQYF,TGTGCCAGCAGCCTGATGCCCAGGGATACGCAGTATTTT
-,TRBJ2-1,-,TRBV19,CASSIPQGFGNEQFF,TGTGCCAGTAGTATACCCCAGGGTTTCGGCAATGAGCAGTTCTTC
TRBD2,TRBJ2-7,-,TRBV6-5,CASSYTREGEQYF,TGTGCCAGCAGTTACACAAGGGAGGGCGAGCAGTACTTC
-,TRBJ1-1,-,TRBV7-8,CASSLSGGRETEAFF,TGTGCCAGCAGCTTGTCTGGGGGGCGGGAGACTGAAGCTTTCTTT
-,TRBJ2-3,-,TRBV6-6,CATLGGDTQYF,TGTGCCACGCTGGGAGGAGATACGCAGTATTTT
-,TRBJ2-2,-,TRBV6-5,CASSYAQENTGELFF,TGTGCCAGCAGTTATGCTCAGGAGAACACCGGGGAGCTGTTTTTT
-,TRBJ1-1,-,TRBV6-6,CASSYELGRNTEAFF,TGTGCCAGCAGTTACGAATTGGGCAGGAACACTGAAGCTTTCTTT
-,TRBJ2-2,-,TRBV10-2,CASDRAGNTGGLFF,TGCGCCAGCGACAGGGCGGGAAACACCGGGGGGCTGTTTTTT
-,TRBJ2-3,-,TRBV7-2,CASSFGGTYTDTQYF,TGTGCCAGCAGCTTTGGCGGGACCTACACAGATACGCAGTATTTT
TRBD1,TRBJ1-5,-,TRBV6-5,CASSSLPGDRHQPQHF,TGTGCCAGCAGTTCCCTTCCAGGGGACAGGCATCAGCCCCAGCATTTT
-,TRBJ1-1,-,TRBV5-6,CASSIGVNTEAFF,TGTGCCAGCAGCATCGGGGTGAACACTGAAGCTTTCTTT
TRBD1,TRBJ2-7,-,TRBV27,CASSPPDRGVEQYF,TGTGCCAGCAGTCCCCCGGACAGGGGCGTCGAGCAGTACTTC
-,TRBJ1-1,-,TRBV28,CASSFGQIGNTEAFF,TGTGCCAGCAGCTTCGGACAAATCGGGAACACTGAAGCTTTCTTT
-,TRBJ1-5,few,TRBV9,CASSVSPNQPQHF,TGTGCCAGCAGCGTCAGTCCTAATCAGCCCCAGCATTTT
TRBD2,TRBJ2-7,-,TRBV7-2,CASSLEGTSGSYEQYF,TGTGCCAGCAGCTTAGAAGGGACTAGCGGGAGCTACGAGCAGTACTTC
-,TRBJ2-7,-,TRBV28,CASSSRDIYEQYF,TGTGCCAGCAGTTCCCGGGACATCTACGAGCAGTACTTC
-,TRBJ2-7,-,TRBV10-3,CAILKGASNSYEQYF,TGTGCCATCCTGAAAGGGGCCTCCAACTCCTACGAGCAGTACTTC
TRBD2,TRBJ2-7,-,TRBV27,CASSSLAGGKRGRSYEQYF,TGTGCCAGCAGTTCTCTAGCGGGAGGAAAAAGGGGACGTTCCTACGAGCAGTACTTC
-,TRBJ1-6,-,TRBV2,CASRVTGYNSPLHF,TGTGCCAGCAGGGTGACAGGTTATAATTCACCCCTCCACTTT
-,TRBJ1-4,-,TRBV19,CASSFDLENEKLFF,TGTGCCAGTAGTTTCGACCTGGAGAATGAAAAACTGTTTTTT
TRBD1,TRBJ1-1,-,TRBV5-1,CASSSRTGNTEAFF,TGCGCCAGCAGCTCGCGGACAGGGAACACTGAAGCTTTCTTT
TRBD1,TRBJ2-7,-,TRBV19,CASSMWTGHYEQYF,TGTGCCAGTAGTATGTGGACAGGCCACTACGAGCAGTACTTC
TRBD2,TRBJ2-3,-,TRBV6-5,CASSYSRLAGLDTQYF,TGTGCCAGCAGTTACTCGCGACTAGCGGGATTGGATACGCAGTATTTT
-,TRBJ1-2,-,TRBV9,CASSADVRRGGDGYTF,TGTGCCAGCAGCGCCGACGTTCGTAGAGGAGGAGATGGCTACACCTTC
-,TRBJ1-1,-,TRBV20-1,CSVLGGTEAFF,TGCAGTGTGCTCGGGGGCACTGAAGCTTTCTTT
-,TRBJ2-7,-,TRBV20-1,CSASNSEQYF,TGCAGTGCTAGCAACAGCGAGCAGTACTTC
-,TRBJ1-4,-,TRBV6-1,CASSASWGGRYEKLFF,TGTGCCAGCAGTGCGTCGTGGGGGGGCAGGTATGAAAAACTGTTTTTT
TRBD2,TRBJ2-3,-,TRBV6-4,CASSATAGGADTQYF,TGTGCCAGCAGTGCGACAGCGGGGGGGGCAGATACGCAGTATTTT
TRBD2,TRBJ2-3,-,TRBV5-1,CASSLMTGGPSDTQYF,TGCGCCAGCAGCCTCATGACGGGAGGGCCCTCAGATACGCAGTATTTT
-,TRBJ2-4,-,TRBV28,CASSSPAGSSNIQYF,TGTGCCAGCAGTTCGCCGGCAGGGTCGTCGAACATTCAGTACTTC
-,TRBJ2-1,-,TRBV28,CATERATFYNEQFF,TGTGCCACCGAGCGGGCCACTTTCTACAATGAGCAGTTCTTC
-,TRBJ2-7,-,TRBV28,CASTLRQATYEQYF,TGTGCCAGCACCCTAAGACAGGCCACCTACGAGCAGTACTTC
-,TRBJ1-2,-,TRBV28,CASSLSGSYGYTF,TGTGCCAGCAGTTTATCGGGGAGCTATGGCTACACCTTC
TRBD1,TRBJ2-5,-,TRBV18,CASSHRGRETQYF,TGTGCCAGCTCCCACAGGGGGCGAGAGACCCAGTACTTC
-,TRBJ1-6,-,TRBV4-2,CASSQGVTGQANSPLHF,TGTGCCAGCAGCCAAGGGGTCACGGGACAAGCTAATTCACCCCTCCACTTT
-,TRBJ1-2,-,TRBV19,CASSLPSAGGGYTF,TGTGCCAGTAGTCTCCCCTCGGCGGGGGGTGGCTACACCTTC
TRBD2,TRBJ2-7,-,TRBV5-1,CASSLRLAGGAEYEQYF,TGCGCCAGCAGCTTAAGACTAGCGGGAGGTGCTGAGTACGAGCAGTACTTC
-,TRBJ1-2,-,TRBV28,CASSLSYNYGYTF,TGTGCCAGCAGTTTAAGCTACAACTATGGCTACACCTTC
-,TRBJ2-2,-,TRBV28,CASSYYGGGGAGELFF,TGTGCCAGCAGCTACTACGGGGGCGGGGGAGCCGGGGAGCTGTTTTTT
TRBD1,TRBJ1-2,-,TRBV9,CASSVTGAPANYGYTF,TGTGCCAGCAGCGTGACAGGGGCCCCAGCGAACTATGGCTACACCTTC
-,TRBJ2-7,few,TRBV5-6,CASSSRLEGEQYF,TGTGCCAGCAGCTCGCGCCTCGAGGGCGAGCAGTACTTC
TRBD2,TRBJ2-7,-,TRBV9,CASSGEREASSYEQYF,TGTGCCAGCAGCGGGGAGCGGGAGGCTAGCTCCTACGAGCAGTACTTC
-,TRBJ1-6,-,TRBV6-5,CASSFRTENSPLHF,TGTGCCAGCAGTTTCCGGACAGAGAATTCACCCCTCCACTTT
TRBD1,TRBJ1-2,-,TRBV15,CATSRDRGYGYTF,TGTGCCACCAGCAGGGACAGGGGATACGGCTACACCTTC
-,TRBJ1-1,few,TRBV28,CASSFLSRDTRQAFF,TGTGCCAGCAGTTTCTTATCCCGGGACACGCGGCAAGCTTTCTTT
-,TRBJ2-7,-,TRBV2,CASSADILTAYEQYF,TGTGCCAGCAGCGCTGACATCCTGACAGCCTACGAGCAGTACTTC
TRBD2,TRBJ2-1,-,TRBV2,CASSGVAGYNEQFF,TGTGCCAGCAGTGGAGTAGCGGGGTACAATGAGCAGTTCTTC
TRBD1,TRBJ2-1,-,TRBV6-1,CASRGTVSYNEQFF,TGTGCCAGCAGGGGGACAGTCTCCTACAATGAGCAGTTCTTC
-,TRBJ2-7,-,TRBV7-7,CASSQGGRDTEQYF,TGTGCCAGCAGCCAGGGGGGCAGGGACACCGAGCAGTACTTC
-,TRBJ1-2,-,TRBV5-6,CASSLGQTYGYTF,TGTGCCAGCAGCCTCGGACAGACCTATGGCTACACCTTC